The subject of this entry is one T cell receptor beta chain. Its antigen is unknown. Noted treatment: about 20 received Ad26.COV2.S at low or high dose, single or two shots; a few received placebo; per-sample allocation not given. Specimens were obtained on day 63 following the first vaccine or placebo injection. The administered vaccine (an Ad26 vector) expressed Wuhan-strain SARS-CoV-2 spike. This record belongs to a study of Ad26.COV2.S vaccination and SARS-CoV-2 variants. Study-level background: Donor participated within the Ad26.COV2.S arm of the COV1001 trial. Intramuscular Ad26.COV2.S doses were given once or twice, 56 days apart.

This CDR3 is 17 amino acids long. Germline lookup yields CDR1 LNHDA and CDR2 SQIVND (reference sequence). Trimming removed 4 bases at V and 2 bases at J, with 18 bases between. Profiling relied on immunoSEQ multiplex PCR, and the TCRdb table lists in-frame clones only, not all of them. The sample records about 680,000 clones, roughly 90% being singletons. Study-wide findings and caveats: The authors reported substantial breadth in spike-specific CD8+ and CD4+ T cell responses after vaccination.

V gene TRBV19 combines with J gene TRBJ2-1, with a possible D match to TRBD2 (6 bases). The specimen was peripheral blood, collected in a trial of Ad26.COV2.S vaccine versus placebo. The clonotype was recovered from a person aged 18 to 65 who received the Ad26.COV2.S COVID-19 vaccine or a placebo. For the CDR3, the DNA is TGTGCCAGTAGTAACCGACCCGGGACTTCAGCCTACAATGAGCAGTTCTTC. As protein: CASSNRPGTSAYNEQFF.